The 8 T cell receptor beta chains below all came from one sample that was sequenced in a study of shared clonotypes between healthy human individuals. Sequencing used immunoSEQ multiplex PCR; TCRdb keeps in-frame clones, though not all of them. The sample holds some 2,100,000 clones, more than 85% seen once. The naive CD8 population came from CD45RO-negative cells selected for CCR7, without terminally differentiated effector memory CD45RA+ cells. The sample taken for sequencing was naive CD8+ T cells from PBMCs. These receptors originate from a man in his late teens or twenties in good health. Some clones in this sample may be carry-over from other donors' samples.

CDR3 bases: TGTGCCACCGGGGTAGCGGGCACCGGGGAGCTGTTTTTT. It codes for CATGVAGTGELFF. The V gene is TRBV15, the J gene TRBJ2-2; 7 bases match TRBD2. The V and J ends lost 8 bases and 4 bases, in that order; junction bases with no gene match: 4. The CDR3 runs to 13 residues. Germline assignment: CDR1 LNHNV and CDR2 YYDKDF (reference sequence).

CDR3 in amino acids: CASRLGNSNQPQHF. CDR3 bases: TGTGCCAGCAGGTTAGGGAATAGCAATCAGCCCCAGCATTTT. V usage is TRBV5-6 and J usage is TRBJ1-5; D unresolved. Germline CDR1 reads SGHDT; CDR2 reads YYEEEE. The V end was cut by 5 bases, the J end by 0 bases, with 9 bases between. The CDR3 is 14 amino acids.

The chain has TRBV7-2 and TRBJ2-7; D is ambiguous. This CDR3 region has 16 residues. Trimming cost V 1 base and J 0 bases, with 13 bases left between them. From germline, CDR1 is SGHTA and CDR2 FQGNSA. The CDR3 DNA reads as TGTGCCAGCAGCTTAGGGTTTGAGTCAGTCTCCTACGAGCAGTACTTC. Protein: CASSLGFESVSYEQYF.

The chain combines TRBV27 with TRBJ2-1; 13 bases line up with TRBD2. The length of the CDR3 is 18 residues. V shed 5 bases and J 8 bases; nucleotides not matched to a gene: 15. Germline assignment: CDR1 MNHEY and CDR2 SMNVEV (reference sequence). CDR3 DNA sequence: TGTGCCAGCAGTCCCCCCGGGACTAGCGGGATCCCGCGGGATGAGCAGTTCTTC. This sequence encodes CASSPPGTSGIPRDEQFF.

CDR3 DNA sequence: TGTGCCAGCAGTTTATCAGAGGGATACTATGGCTACACCTTC. Translating it yields CASSLSEGYYGYTF. The chain has TRBV28 and TRBJ1-2; D is uncertain. Per germline, CDR1 MDHEN and CDR2 SYDVKM. This CDR3 contains 14 residues. Trimming pared 1 base from V and 3 bases from J, leaving 9 bases between.

The rearrangement links TRBV9 to TRBJ1-3; 7 positions match TRBD1. With 3 bases clipped from V and 2 bases from J, the junction kept 2 bases outside the gene matches. The germline V gene encodes CDR1 SGDLS and CDR2 YYNGEE. The CDR3 length is 14 residues. This CDR3 reads CASSGTGAGNTIYF. CDR3 nucleotide sequence: TGTGCCAGCAGCGGTACAGGGGCTGGAAACACCATATATTTT.

For this clone: Other DNA sequences from this sample encode an identical CDR3 as well. The chain is built from TRBV9 and TRBJ2-7, with no clear D. The germline V gene encodes CDR1 SGDLS and CDR2 YYNGEE. Trimming took 0 bases from V and 3 from J, leaving 13 bases between them. There are 15 residues in the CDR3. CDR3 coding DNA: TGTGCCAGCAGCGTAGCTACAGATTCTAGCTACGAGCAGTACTTC. This encodes CASSVATDSSYEQYF.

This chain links TRBV29-1 with TRBJ2-7; 9 bases agree with TRBD1. Germline assignment: CDR1 SQVTM and CDR2 ANQGSEA. V shed 6 bases and J 0 bases; nucleotides not matched to a gene: 9. The CDR3 consists of 15 residues. The CDR3 DNA sequence: TGCAGCGTAGCCGGGACAGGGAAGAGCTCCTACGAGCAGTACTTC. Encoded protein: CSVAGTGKSSYEQYF.